This T cell receptor beta chain was recovered during a study of CD8 T cells in Susac syndrome. Reverse transcription of about 0.45 to 1 ug RNA used random hexamers. Each CDR3 protein gets one entry after TCRdb re-called the immunoSEQ multiplex PCR reads with MiXCR. The sample consists of around 200,000 distinct CDR3 sequences, about 95% of them appearing once. Germline V gives CDR1 SGHRS, CDR2 YFSETQ. The trim removed 4 bases at V and 6 bases at J, leaving 11 bases unmatched. This CDR3 spans 15 amino acids. Sequencing was done on a sample of CD4+ T cells from PBMCs. This TCR came from a human donor with Susac syndrome. This sequence joins TRBV5-1 and TRBJ1-2, with 8 bases lining up with TRBD1. The CDR3 DNA follows: TGCGCCAGCAGCATTGGACCCGGACAGGGCCATGGCTACACCTTC. Translated: CASSIGPGQGHGYTF.